This T cell receptor beta chain is drawn from a study of blood T cell repertoires in COVID-19. Libraries were prepared by immunoSEQ multiplex PCR; TCRdb keeps only in-frame clonotypes and omits some of them. The top ten clones hold around 2.5% of a sample with about 230,000 clones, roughly 85% of them seen once. V was clipped by 1 base and J by 7 bases, with 8 bases between them. The CDR3 extends over 13 amino acids. The V gene's germline CDR1 is LGHDT and CDR2 YNNKEL (reference sequence). This TCR derives from a woman in her 70s with active or convalescent COVID-19. Sequenced sample: peripheral blood. The chain employs TRBV3-1 (or the pseudogene TRBV3-2) and TRBJ2-1; D uncertain. In DNA, the CDR3 is TGTGCCAGCAGCCAAGTAATCGGGAATGAGCAGTTCTTC. Residues: CASSQVIGNEQFF.